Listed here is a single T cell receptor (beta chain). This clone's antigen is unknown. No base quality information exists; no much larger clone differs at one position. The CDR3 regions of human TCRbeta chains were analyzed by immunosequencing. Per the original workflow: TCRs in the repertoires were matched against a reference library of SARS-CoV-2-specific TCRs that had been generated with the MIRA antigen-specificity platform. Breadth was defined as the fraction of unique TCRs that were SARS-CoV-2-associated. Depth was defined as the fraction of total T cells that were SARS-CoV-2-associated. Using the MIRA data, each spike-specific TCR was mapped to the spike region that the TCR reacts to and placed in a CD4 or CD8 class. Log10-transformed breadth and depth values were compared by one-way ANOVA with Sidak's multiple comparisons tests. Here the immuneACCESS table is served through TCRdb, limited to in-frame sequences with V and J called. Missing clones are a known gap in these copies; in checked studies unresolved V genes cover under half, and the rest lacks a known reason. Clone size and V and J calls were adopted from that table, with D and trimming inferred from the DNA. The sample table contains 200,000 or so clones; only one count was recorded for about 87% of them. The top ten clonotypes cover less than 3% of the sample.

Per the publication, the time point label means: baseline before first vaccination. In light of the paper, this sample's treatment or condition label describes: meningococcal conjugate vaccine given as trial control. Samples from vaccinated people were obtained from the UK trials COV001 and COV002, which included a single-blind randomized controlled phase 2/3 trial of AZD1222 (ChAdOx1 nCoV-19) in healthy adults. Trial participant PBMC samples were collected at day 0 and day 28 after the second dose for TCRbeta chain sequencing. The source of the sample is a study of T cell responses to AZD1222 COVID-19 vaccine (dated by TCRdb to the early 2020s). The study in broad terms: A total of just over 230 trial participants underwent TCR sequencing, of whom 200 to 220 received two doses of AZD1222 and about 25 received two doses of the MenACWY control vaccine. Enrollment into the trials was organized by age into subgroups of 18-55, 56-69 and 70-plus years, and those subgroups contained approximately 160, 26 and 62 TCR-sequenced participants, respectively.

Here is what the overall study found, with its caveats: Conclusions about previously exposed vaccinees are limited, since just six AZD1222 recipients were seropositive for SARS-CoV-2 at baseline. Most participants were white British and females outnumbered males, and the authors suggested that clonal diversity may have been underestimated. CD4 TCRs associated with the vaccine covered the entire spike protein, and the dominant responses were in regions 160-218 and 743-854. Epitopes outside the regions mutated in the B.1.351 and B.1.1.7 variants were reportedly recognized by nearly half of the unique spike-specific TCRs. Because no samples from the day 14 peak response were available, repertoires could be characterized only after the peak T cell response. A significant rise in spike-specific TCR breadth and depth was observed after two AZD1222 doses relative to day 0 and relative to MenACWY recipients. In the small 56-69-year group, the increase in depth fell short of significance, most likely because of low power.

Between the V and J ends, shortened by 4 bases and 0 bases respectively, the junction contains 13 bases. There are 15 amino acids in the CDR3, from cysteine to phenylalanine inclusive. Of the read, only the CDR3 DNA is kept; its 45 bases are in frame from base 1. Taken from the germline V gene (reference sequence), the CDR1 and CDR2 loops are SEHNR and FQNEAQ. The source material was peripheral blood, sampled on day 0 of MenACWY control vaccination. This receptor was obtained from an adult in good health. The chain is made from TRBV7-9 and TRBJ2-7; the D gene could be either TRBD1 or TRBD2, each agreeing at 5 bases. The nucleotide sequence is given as TGTGCCAGCAGCTACCTTGAGGGGAGCTCCTACGAGCAGTACTTC. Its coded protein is CASSYLEGSSYEQYF.